A single sample gave rise to the 23 T cell receptor beta chains below, sequenced in a study of T cell repertoires in cytomegalovirus infection. TCRdb ran MiXCR on the reads and lists one entry per CDR3 protein. The table has approximately 750,000 distinct CDR3 sequences, less than 40% seen once. Source material: PBMCs. The receptors were sampled from a human donor in good health (CMV status not recorded). Some clones in this sample may be carry-over from other donors' samples.

This clonotype has ten or more counts. This chain links TRBV7-2 with TRBJ2-3; D perhaps matches TRBD2 (6 bases). This CDR3 spans 14 amino acids. V was shortened by 8 bases and J by 0 bases, with 12 bases between the two germline ends. Per the germline V gene, CDR1 is SGHTA and CDR2 is FQGNSA. CDR3 DNA sequence: TGTGCCAGCTCCGCGGGACTTAGCACAGATACGCAGTATTTT. It is translated as CASSAGLSTDTQYF.

The CDR3 DNA sequence: TGTGCCAGCAGCAGAAGGCTCAATCAGCCCCAGCATTTT. This encodes CASSRRLNQPQHF. This chain uses TRBV7-6 with TRBJ1-5, with D uncertain. The ends were cut back, 5 bases at V and 3 bases at J, with 8 bases in the middle. Germline CDR1 reads SGHVS; CDR2 reads FNYEAQ. This CDR3 is 13 amino acids long.

The chain uses TRBV14 and TRBJ1-1; D uncertain. The CDR3 contains 12 residues. Germline V gene sequence: CDR1 SGHDN, CDR2 FVKESK. V dropped 4 bases and J dropped 4 bases, with 7 bases sitting between them. The CDR3 region is CASSRSATEAFF. The CDR3 DNA reads TGTGCCAGCAGCCGGTCGGCCACTGAAGCTTTCTTT.

This clonotype occurred a few times. J is TRBJ1-2 and V is TRBV7-9, with 8 bases that match TRBD1. V was clipped by 6 bases and J by 0 bases; unmatched bases: 9. The CDR3 contains 16 residues. Germline CDR1 SEHNR, CDR2 FQNEAQ (reference sequence). The DNA for the CDR3 is TGTGCCAGCAGTTCGGGACAGGACTTAGCTAACTATGGCTACACCTTC. Translation: CASSSGQDLANYGYTF.

This clonotype showed up just a few times. The chain recombines TRBV5-6 with TRBJ2-1; 8 positions agree with TRBD1. V shed 4 bases and J 8 bases; nucleotides not matched to a gene: 5. Germline CDR1 and CDR2: SGHDT and YYEEEE. The CDR3 consists of 13 residues. The CDR3 is CASSPGGKDEQFF. The CDR3 bases are TGTGCCAGCAGCCCAGGGGGCAAAGATGAGCAGTTCTTC.

The chain has TRBV7-2 and TRBJ1-1; no reliable D call. The germline V gene has CDR1 SGHTA and CDR2 FQGNSA. V was trimmed by 0 bases and J by 7 bases, leaving 6 bases between them. There are 12 residues in the CDR3. The CDR3: CASSLARFEAFF. DNA of the CDR3: TGTGCCAGCAGCTTAGCCCGGTTTGAAGCTTTCTTT.

This chain joins TRBV7-2 and TRBJ2-3; TRBD2 is a possible D gene (6 bases). The CDR3 is 16 amino acids. Looked up from germline, CDR1 is SGHTA and CDR2 is FQGNSA. Trimming removed 5 bases from V and 2 bases from J, with 17 bases in between. CDR3 sequence reads: CASSTTGTDNTDTQYF. Written as DNA, the CDR3 is TGTGCCAGCAGCACGACCGGGACTGATAACACAGATACGCAGTATTTT.

Details on this clonotype: Without the conserved terminal phenylalanine or tryptophan, this CDR3 likely stems from a read error. Because the CDR3's place on the DNA is in doubt, the DNA is left out and the CDR3 is given as listed by TCRdb. This rearrangement joins TRBV4-2 to TRBJ1-1; TRBD1 was called by the table and not checked on the DNA. CDR1 is LGHNA and CDR2 is YNFKEQ in the germline V gene. The CDR3 adds up to 14 amino acids, both ends counted. The CDR3 sequence is CASSQEQDRGVLVL.

This chain joins TRBV12-3 or TRBV12-4 and TRBJ2-1, with D tentatively TRBD2 (6 bases). CDR3 length: 13 residues. Trimming took off 3 bases at V and 4 bases at J, with 7 bases between the two ends. The CDR3: CASSLTSYNEQFF. In DNA form, the CDR3 reads TGTGCCAGCAGTTTGACTAGTTACAATGAGCAGTTCTTC.

About this clonotype: A much larger clone differs by one base, so this may be a read error. The gene calls are TRBV6-6 and TRBJ2-3; D is ambiguous. The CDR3 sequence is 16 residues long. V was pared by 7 bases and J by 0 bases, with 17 bases between. Germline V gene sequence: CDR1 MNHNY, CDR2 SVGAGI (reference sequence). CDR3 bases: TGTGCCAGCATGTGTCCAGAAGACACTAGCACAGATACGCAGTATTTT. Translated: CASMCPEDTSTDTQYF.

The chain uses TRBV2 and TRBJ2-1; possibly TRBD1 or TRBD2 for D (6 bases each). This CDR3 contains 14 residues. Trimming removed 7 bases from V and 4 bases from J, with 14 bases in between. Germline assignment: CDR1 SNHLY and CDR2 FYNNEI. CDR3 DNA sequence: TGTGCCAGCATCCCCCGGGGGCTTTACAATGAGCAGTTCTTC. Amino acid sequence: CASIPRGLYNEQFF.

Turning to this clonotype: A read error may produce the germline difference seen at one junction end. The chain employs TRBV2 and TRBJ2-4; unclear D gene. CDR3 size: 15 residues. CDR1 is SNHLY and CDR2 is FYNNEI in the germline V gene. In DNA, the CDR3 is TGTGCCAGTTCTTGGGGTACAGCTCCCTTAAACATTCCGTACTTC. This codes for CASSWGTAPLNIPYF.

The sample holds a few counts of this clonotype. V and J are TRBV14 and TRBJ2-3; the match to TRBD1 covers 10 bases. The CDR3 has 19 residues. Per germline, CDR1 SGHDN and CDR2 FVKESK. V lost 4 bases, J lost 4 bases, and 17 bases stayed unmatched. In DNA, the CDR3 is TGTGCCAGCAGCCTACAGTCCCGGGACAGGGGAGTTAGGTCAGATACGCAGTATTTT. Its protein is CASSLQSRDRGVRSDTQYF. The full variable domain, completed using reference TRBV14 and TRBJ2-3, is EAGVTQFPSHSVIEKGQTVTLRCDPISGHDNLYWYRRVMGKEIKFLLHFVKESKQDESGMPNNRFLAERTGGTYSTLKVQPAELEDSGVYFCASSLQSRDRGVRSDTQYFGPGTRLTVL.

The V gene is TRBV18, the J gene TRBJ2-7; 7 bases align to TRBD2. Germline assignment: CDR1 KGHSH and CDR2 LQKENI. This CDR3 spans 15 amino acids. V dropped 7 bases and J dropped 5; count of bases not matched to a gene: 14. The CDR3 DNA reads as TGTGCCAGCTTCAGCGGGACCCGTTCAGAAGACGAGCAGTACTTC. This gives the protein CASFSGTRSEDEQYF.

This clonotype was detected a few times. The CDR3 region is CSARGTGSDEKLFF. The CDR3 coding sequence is TGCAGTGCTAGGGGGACAGGGTCGGATGAAAAACTGTTTTTT. J is TRBJ1-4 and V is TRBV20-1; 9 bases are shared with TRBD1. CDR1 and CDR2 (germline): DFQATT, SNEGSKA (reference sequence). The length of the CDR3 is 14 residues. The J segment lost 6 bases and the V segment lost 3 bases, leaving 5 bases of the junction unmatched.

This clonotype was recorded a few times. The rearrangement joins TRBV29-1 to TRBJ2-3; D remains ambiguous. From germline, CDR1 is SQVTM and CDR2 ANQGSEA. There are 14 residues in the CDR3. With 7 bases removed from V and 2 bases from J, the gap between germline ends came to 16 bases. In DNA, the CDR3 is TGCAGCGCTGCGTGGCGCACTTACACAGATACGCAGTATTTT. Translating it yields CSAAWRTYTDTQYF.

For this clonotype: One junction end disagrees with the germline gene, perhaps due to a read error. This sequence joins TRBV5-4 and TRBJ2-5; TRBD2 is a possible D gene (6 bases). From germline, CDR1 is SGHNT and CDR2 YYREEE (reference sequence). The CDR3 runs to 16 residues. CDR3 residues: CASSTLGGTQQETQCF. Written as DNA, the CDR3 is TGTGCAAGCAGCACCTTAGGTGGGACTCAACAAGAGACCCAGTGCTTC.

This chain uses TRBV28 with TRBJ1-4; perhaps TRBD1 as D (6 bases). V shed 1 base and J shed 7 bases, with 13 bases lying between them. The germline gives CDR1 MDHEN, CDR2 SYDVKM. The CDR3 is 15 residues long. For the CDR3, the DNA is TGTGCCAGCAGTTTATCCGGGGGGCCGGGTGAAAAACTGTTTTTT. It yields the protein CASSLSGGPGEKLFF.

This chain joins TRBV10-3 and TRBJ2-1; D gene uncertain. The V and J ends lost 4 bases and 5 bases respectively, with 6 bases between them. CDR1 and CDR2 from the germline V gene are ENHRY and SYGVKD. The CDR3 is 12 residues long. CDR3 sequence: CAISGPNNEQFF. CDR3 sequence (DNA): TGTGCCATCAGTGGACCAAACAATGAGCAGTTCTTC.

This clonotype was seen many times. The chain links TRBV27 to TRBJ2-3; D possibly corresponds to TRBD1 (6 bases). V lost 4 bases, J lost 6 bases, and 8 bases lay in between. The CDR3 length is 12 residues. The germline V gene has CDR1 MNHEY and CDR2 SMNVEV (reference sequence). Written as DNA, the CDR3 is TGTGCCAGCAGTTATCAGGGGGATACGCAGTATTTT. It yields the protein CASSYQGDTQYF.

The chain links TRBV20-1 to TRBJ2-7, with no clear D. CDR1 is DFQATT and CDR2 is SNEGSKA in the germline V gene (reference sequence). The CDR3 contains 12 residues. V was trimmed by 6 bases and J by 4 bases, leaving 13 bases between them. Written as DNA, the CDR3 is TGCAGTGCCTTATTACCCCCGTACGAGCAGTACTTC. Translating gives CSALLPPYEQYF.

The J gene is TRBJ2-3, the V gene TRBV24-1; perhaps D is TRBD1 or TRBD2 (5 bases each). Germline V gene lookup returns CDR1 KGHDR and CDR2 SFDVKD. The CDR3 totals 13 residues. Trimming took off 3 bases at V and 11 bases at J, with 14 bases between the two ends. This CDR3 is CATSDPGRSRQYF. Written as DNA, the CDR3 is TGTGCCACCAGTGATCCGGGGCGAAGCCGGCAGTATTTT.

CDR3 DNA: TGTGCCAGCAGCAACTTGGGACTAGCGGGAGTTACCGGGGAGCTGTTTTTT. Its protein is CASSNLGLAGVTGELFF. The chain employs TRBV7-8 and TRBJ2-2; 14 nucleotides align to TRBD2. The CDR3 contains 17 residues. CDR1 is SGHVS, CDR2 FQNEAQ, per germline. V lost 5 bases to trimming and J lost 5 bases; unmatched junction nucleotides: 7.